Sequencing of this T cell receptor (beta chain) was carried out in a study of cytomegalovirus exposure and HLA in healthy donors. Losses at the gene ends were 6 bases for V and 1 base for J; bases not matched to a gene: 8. Germline-derived CDR1 and CDR2 are SGHTA and FQGTGA. CDR3 length: 15 amino acids. 13 Jbeta primers and 60 Vbeta primers were used for the PCR. The assay was immunoSEQ multiplex PCR, and TCRdb's table has in-frame clones only and misses some. This sample's table has under 150,000 clones. V gene TRBV7-3 combines with J gene TRBJ1-1, with TRBD1 matching 7 bases. The sequence was obtained from a man aged 35-49 years in good health and CMV-seronegative. Sequenced input: PBMCs. CDR3 loop: CASRRDSSKNTEAFF. The CDR3 coding sequence is TGTGCCAGCAGACGGGACAGCTCCAAGAACACTGAAGCTTTCTTT.